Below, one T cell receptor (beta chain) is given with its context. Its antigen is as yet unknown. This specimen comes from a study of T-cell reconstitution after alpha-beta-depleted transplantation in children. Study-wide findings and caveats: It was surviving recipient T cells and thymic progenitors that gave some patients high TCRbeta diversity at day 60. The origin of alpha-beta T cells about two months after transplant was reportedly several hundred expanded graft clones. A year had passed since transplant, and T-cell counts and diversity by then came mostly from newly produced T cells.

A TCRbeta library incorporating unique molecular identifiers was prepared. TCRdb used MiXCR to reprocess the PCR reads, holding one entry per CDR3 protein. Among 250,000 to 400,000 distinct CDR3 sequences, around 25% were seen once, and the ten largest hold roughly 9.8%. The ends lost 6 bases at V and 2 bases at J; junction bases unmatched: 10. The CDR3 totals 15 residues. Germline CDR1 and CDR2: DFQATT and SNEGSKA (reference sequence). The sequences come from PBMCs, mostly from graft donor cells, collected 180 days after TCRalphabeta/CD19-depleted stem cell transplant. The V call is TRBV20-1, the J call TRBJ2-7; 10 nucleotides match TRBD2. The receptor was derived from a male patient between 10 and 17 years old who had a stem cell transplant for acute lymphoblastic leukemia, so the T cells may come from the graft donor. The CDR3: CSAGTGLASTYEQYF. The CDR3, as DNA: TGCAGTGCAGGTACGGGACTAGCGTCCACCTACGAGCAGTACTTC.